What follows are 12 T cell receptor beta chains derived from one specimen sequenced in a study of graft-versus-host responses after intestinal transplantation. The data were produced by immunoSEQ multiplex PCR, yet TCRdb's version contains in-frame clones alone and is incomplete. The sample lists tens of thousands of clones, 85% to 95% occurring once. No antigen has been assigned to these receptors. Sequences were derived from unstimulated CD4+ T cells sorted from spleen or lymph node cells, sampled before transplant. These TCRs come from a human donor who was the organ donor for an intestinal transplant.

This chain connects TRBV7-9 to TRBJ1-2; 11 bases agree with TRBD1. The CDR3 has 15 amino acids. The germline gives CDR1 SEHNR, CDR2 FQNEAQ (reference sequence). J lost 8 bases, V lost 5 bases, and 10 bases had no gene match. CDR3 residues: CASSPSDRGPGGYTF. Written as DNA, the CDR3 is TGTGCCAGCAGCCCATCGGACAGGGGGCCGGGGGGCTACACCTTC. Full variable domain (missing parts from reference TRBV7-9 and TRBJ1-2): DTGVSQNPRHKITKRGQNVTFRCDPISEHNRLYWYRQTLGQGPEFLTYFQNEAQLEKSRLLSDRFSAERPKGSFSTLEIQRTEQGDSAMYLCASSPSDRGPGGYTFGSGTRLTVV.

The chain has TRBV6-5 and TRBJ2-7; perhaps TRBD2 as D (5 bases). Per the germline V gene, CDR1 is MNHEY and CDR2 is SVGAGI. The CDR3 sequence is 16 residues long. The V gene lost 2 bases and the J gene lost 0 bases, with 14 bases spanning the gap. The CDR3 is CASSYAGSVSSYEQYF. The CDR3 bases are TGTGCCAGCAGTTACGCGGGTAGCGTGAGCTCCTACGAGCAGTACTTC.

V is TRBV11-2 and J is TRBJ1-3, with 7 bases identical to TRBD1. V shed 0 bases and J 8 bases; nucleotides not matched to a gene: 7. From germline, CDR1 is SGHAT and CDR2 FQNNGV. The CDR3 covers 15 residues. In DNA, the CDR3 is TGTGCCAGCAGCTTAGAAGGGGGCAGGGTGGACACCATATATTTT. Encoded protein: CASSLEGGRVDTIYF.

J is TRBJ1-1 and V is TRBV10-3; D is unresolved. Trimming shortened V by 1 base and J by 5 bases, and 14 bases separated the two germline ends. This CDR3 is built from 15 residues. Germline V gene lookup returns CDR1 ENHRY and CDR2 SYGVKD. CDR3 bases: TGTGCCATCAGTGAGTTTGAGGGAGGCAAAACTGAAGCTTTCTTT. The encoded protein is CAISEFEGGKTEAFF.

The chain uses TRBV6-5 and TRBJ2-1, with 10 bases identical to TRBD2. CDR1 MNHEY and CDR2 SVGAGI come from the germline V gene. The junction had 7 bases not matched to a gene; V was cut back by 7 bases and J by 10 bases. The CDR3 sequence is 13 residues long. The CDR3 protein is CASTPSGREEQFF. For the CDR3, the DNA is TGTGCCAGCACGCCTAGCGGGAGAGAGGAGCAGTTCTTC.

The rearrangement joins TRBV25-1 to TRBJ1-4; 7 bases line up with TRBD1. J lost 5 bases, V lost 6 bases, and 3 bases had no gene match. The CDR3 is 13 residues long. The germline V gene encodes CDR1 MGHDK and CDR2 SYGVNS. This CDR3 reads CASSGTVNEKLFF. CDR3 coding DNA: TGTGCCAGCAGCGGGACAGTGAATGAAAAACTGTTTTTT.

The chain uses TRBV6-5 and TRBJ1-2; tentative D call: TRBD1 (6 bases). This CDR3 comprises 12 residues. Trimming removed 8 bases at V and 7 bases at J, with 14 bases between. Germline V gene lookup returns CDR1 MNHEY and CDR2 SVGAGI. DNA for the CDR3: TGTGCCAGCGGCCAAACAGGGAGTGGCTACACCTTC. It yields the protein CASGQTGSGYTF.

The chain couples TRBV19 to TRBJ1-1; 9 positions agree with TRBD1. Losses at the gene ends were 8 bases for V and 5 bases for J; bases not matched to a gene: 9. CDR1 is LNHDA, CDR2 SQIVND, per germline (reference sequence). The CDR3 consists of 14 residues. CDR3 residues: CASPWGQGGTEAFF. The CDR3 DNA sequence: TGTGCCAGTCCATGGGGACAGGGTGGAACTGAAGCTTTCTTT.

The J gene is TRBJ2-7, the V gene TRBV5-1; TRBD1 matches 12 bases. The CDR3 is 16 amino acids. CDR1 SGHRS and CDR2 YFSETQ come from the germline V gene. V trimming: 4 bases; J trimming: 2 bases; junction bases outside the gene matches: 7. CDR3 nucleotides: TGCGCCAGCAGCGTAGCGGGACAGGGGGCGGCCTACGAGCAGTACTTC. Residues: CASSVAGQGAAYEQYF.

V gene TRBV18 combines with J gene TRBJ2-2, with D maybe TRBD1 (6 bases). Germline V gene sequence: CDR1 KGHSH, CDR2 LQKENI. The V end lost 0 bases, the J end lost 1 base, and 15 bases lay between the germline ends. The CDR3 runs 18 residues. CDR3 region: CASSPPRKTGQNTGELFF. CDR3 DNA: TGTGCCAGCTCACCACCGCGAAAGACAGGCCAGAACACCGGGGAGCTGTTTTTT.

This chain uses TRBV4-2 with TRBJ2-7, with 9 bases matching TRBD1. Looked up from germline, CDR1 is LGHNA and CDR2 is YNFKEQ. The CDR3 consists of 15 residues. Trimming removed 2 bases from V and 4 bases from J; junction bases left unmatched: 6. CDR3 DNA: TGTGCCAGCAGCCAACCCGGACAGGGGCCTTACGAGCAGTACTTC. As protein: CASSQPGQGPYEQYF.

This clone showed up just a few times. This rearrangement joins TRBV7-9 to TRBJ2-5; possibly TRBD2 for D (7 bases). The CDR3 spans 14 residues. CDR1 and CDR2 (germline): SEHNR, FQNEAQ (reference sequence). V was trimmed by 7 bases and J by 5 bases, leaving 17 bases between them. This CDR3 reads CASTTGGAGETQYF. In DNA, the CDR3 is TGTGCCAGCACCACTGGGGGGGCAGGGGAGACCCAGTACTTC.